These 18 T cell receptor beta chains were sequenced from one sample in a study of blood T cells in healthy people across ages. Through a sample-barcoded 5' primer and a J-beta primer mix, a second PCR was run for roughly 6 to 12 cycles. TCRdb called the 5' RACE reads again in MiXCR, with one record for every CDR3 protein. The sample records roughly 1,100,000 distinct CDR3 sequences, around 27% being singletons. This same sample was also part of a study on T cells of mothers and their children.

Source material: blood. The source is a girl aged 2 to 9 in good health.

This clonotype was counted between two and nine times. The chain combines TRBV24-1 with TRBJ2-1; 10 positions agree with TRBD1. The end of the DNA aligns better with TRBJ2-7, so the J call may be wrong. The CDR3 is 16 residues long. Per germline, CDR1 KGHDR and CDR2 SFDVKD. Here the CDR3 DNA reads TGTGCCACCAGTGATTCCCGACAGGGGGCTTGGAACGAGCAGTACTTC. It encodes CATSDSRQGAWNEQYF.

The chain employs TRBV20-1 and TRBJ1-1; TRBD1 matches at 8 bases. This CDR3 contains 14 residues. Germline V gene data show CDR1 as DFQATT and CDR2 as SNEGSKA (reference sequence). The CDR3 DNA follows: TGCATTCCATCCAGGACAGGGCGGGTTACTGAAGCTTTCTTT. Its protein product is CIPSRTGRVTEAFF.

The V and J genes are TRBV4-1 and TRBJ1-5; TRBD1 might be the D (5 bases). Germline assignment: CDR1 MGHRA and CDR2 YSYEKL. This CDR3 contains 15 residues. Trimming removed 4 bases from V and 4 bases from J, with 14 bases in between. The CDR3 sequence: CASSLAVRVNQPQHF. The CDR3 region has the DNA TGCGCCAGCAGCCTGGCCGTCAGGGTTAATCAGCCCCAGCATTTT.

The chain joins TRBV3-1 to TRBJ2-5; 7 nucleotides agree with TRBD2. The trim removed 4 bases at V and 7 bases at J, leaving 12 bases unmatched. The CDR3 contains 15 residues. Germline V lookup: CDR1 LGHDT, CDR2 YNNKEL (reference sequence). The CDR3 DNA follows: TGTGCCAGCAGCCTCTCTAGCGGACCGGCGGGGACCCAGTACTTC. It encodes CASSLSSGPAGTQYF.

The DNA for the CDR3 is TGTGCCAGCTCATGGGCTAGCGGGAGTGACCTCAATGAGCAGTTCTTC. Its protein is CASSWASGSDLNEQFF. The chain uses TRBV18 and TRBJ2-1; TRBD2 agrees at 10 bases. CDR1 and CDR2 from the germline V gene are KGHSH and LQKENI. CDR3 length equals 16 residues. V gave up 5 bases and J gave up 6 bases; unmatched junction bases: 10. Drawing the rest from reference TRBV18 and TRBJ2-1, the complete variable domain is NAGVMQNPRHLVRRRGQEARLRCSPMKGHSHVYWYRQLPEEGLKFMVYLQKENIIDESGMPKERFSAEFPKEGPSILRIQQVVRGDSAAYFCASSWASGSDLNEQFFGPGTRLTVL.

The chain has TRBV14 and TRBJ1-2, with unresolved D. The V gene lost 4 bases and the J gene lost 7 bases, with 13 bases spanning the gap. CDR1 and CDR2 (germline): SGHDN, FVKESK. The CDR3 has 13 residues. The DNA of the CDR3 is TGTGCCAGCAGCCGAGTTCGAGATTCTGGCTACACCTTC. Its translation is CASSRVRDSGYTF.

CDR3 in DNA: TGTGCCAGCAGCTTGGGGACTAGCGGGAACCACTACAATGAGCAGTTCTTC. Protein: CASSLGTSGNHYNEQFF. V is TRBV5-8 and J is TRBJ2-7; TRBD2 agrees at 12 bases. With the DNA end fitting TRBJ2-1 better, the J assignment may be wrong. Germline CDR1 is SGHTS and CDR2 is YDEGEE. This CDR3 is 17 amino acids long.

The chain combines TRBV7-9 with TRBJ2-5; D gene uncertain. CDR3 length equals 13 residues. V was cut by 2 bases and J by 5 bases, with 9 bases left in between. Germline lookup yields CDR1 SEHNR and CDR2 FQNEAQ (reference sequence). The CDR3 DNA reads as TGTGCCAGCAGCTTAATGAATAGCGAGACCCAGTACTTC. Translated: CASSLMNSETQYF. Full variable domain (outside the CDR3, taken from reference TRBV7-9 and TRBJ2-5): DTGVSQNPRHKITKRGQNVTFRCDPISEHNRLYWYRQTLGQGPEFLTYFQNEAQLEKSRLLSDRFSAERPKGSFSTLEIQRTEQGDSAMYLCASSLMNSETQYFGPGTRLLVL.

Concerning this clonotype: Being one base from a much bigger clone, this may be a read error. The V gene is TRBV12-3 or TRBV12-4, the J gene TRBJ1-2, with D unresolved. This CDR3 contains 11 residues. Trimming took off 7 bases at V and 0 bases at J, with 3 bases between the two ends. CDR3 residues: CASTSNYGYTF. CDR3 DNA: TGTGCCAGCACTTCTAACTATGGCTACACCTTC.

This rearrangement joins TRBV6-5 to TRBJ2-1; D possibly uses TRBD1 or TRBD2 (5 bases each). V was shortened by 6 bases and J by 4 bases, with 13 bases between the two germline ends. CDR1 is MNHEY, CDR2 SVGAGI, per germline. The CDR3 length is 14 residues. The CDR3 DNA reads as TGTGCCAGCAGGCAGATGGGGGATTACAATGAGCAGTTCTTC. Translating gives CASRQMGDYNEQFF.

The genes are TRBV7-2 and TRBJ2-6; TRBD1 or TRBD2 may be the D gene (5 bases each). Deletions cut 5 bases from V and 0 bases from J, with 11 bases between. The CDR3 extends over 16 amino acids. Germline V gene lookup returns CDR1 SGHTA and CDR2 FQGNSA. In DNA, the CDR3 is TGTGCCAGCAGCATCTCGGGGCGCTCTGGGGCCAACGTCCTGACTTTC. Encoded protein: CASSISGRSGANVLTF.

The rearrangement joins TRBV9 to TRBJ2-3, with TRBD2 matching 9 bases. This CDR3 is built from 17 residues. Germline-derived CDR1 and CDR2 are SGDLS and YYNGEE. V shed 0 bases, J shed 1 base, and the junction held 6 bases outside the gene matches. CDR3 coding DNA: TGTGCCAGCAGCGTAGGTTTTCCTAGCGGGGGCACAGATACGCAGTATTTT. Encoded protein: CASSVGFPSGGTDTQYF.

The rearrangement joins TRBV11-3 to TRBJ2-3; D perhaps matches TRBD1 (5 bases). The CDR3 is 14 residues long. Germline V gene lookup returns CDR1 SGHNT and CDR2 YENEEA. Deletions cut 1 base from V and 8 bases from J, with 13 bases between. In DNA, the CDR3 is TGTGCCAGCAGCTTAGGAACCAGGGATCGTACGCAGTATTTT. Encoded protein: CASSLGTRDRTQYF.

The chain couples TRBV27 to TRBJ1-4; D gene unclear. The CDR3 consists of 15 residues. Germline V gene lookup returns CDR1 MNHEY and CDR2 SMNVEV (reference sequence). Trimming took off 8 bases at V and 10 bases at J, with 23 bases between the two ends. In DNA, the CDR3 is TGTGCCAGCGTCAAAGGCGGTTTAGGGCGGGGAAAACTGTTTTTT. It codes for CASVKGGLGRGKLFF.

J is TRBJ2-5 and V is TRBV20-1; the D call may be TRBD1 or TRBD2 (5 bases each). Matching the DNA end better, TRBJ2-7 makes the J call doubtful. Germline V CDR1 and CDR2: DFQATT, SNEGSKA (reference sequence). This CDR3 is 14 amino acids long. DNA for the CDR3: TGCAGTGCAAGCCGGGACCACGGGCCCTACGAGCAGTACTTC. Amino acids: CSASRDHGPYEQYF.

This clonotype was seen more than once but under ten times. The CDR3 region is CASSQTLAGRTDTQYF. DNA for the CDR3: TGTGCCAGCAGCCAAACACTAGCGGGGCGCACAGATACGCAGTATTTT. The gene calls are TRBV3-1 and TRBJ2-3; 10 nucleotides match TRBD2. CDR3 length equals 16 residues. CDR1 and CDR2 from the germline V gene are LGHDT and YNNKEL (reference sequence). After removal of 2 bases from V and 1 base from J, the junction contained 3 bases not matched to a gene.

The rearrangement joins TRBV12-3 or TRBV12-4 to TRBJ1-5; 9 bases line up with TRBD1. The CDR3 extends over 15 amino acids. J was trimmed by 3 bases and V by 7 bases; bases with no gene match: 7. The CDR3 DNA follows: TGTGCCAGCAATACGGGACAGGGAGACAATCAGCCCCAGCATTTT. Translated: CASNTGQGDNQPQHF.

This clonotype has ten or more counts. The gene calls are TRBV7-8 and TRBJ2-1, with 7 bases identical to TRBD1. The V and J ends lost 1 base and 3 bases, in that order; junction bases with no gene match: 3. The CDR3 length is 15 residues. Germline CDR1 SGHVS, CDR2 FQNEAQ. The CDR3 coding sequence is TGTGCCAGCAGCTTAGGACAGGGTTACTACAATGAGCAGTTCTTC. As protein: CASSLGQGYYNEQFF.